These 14 T cell receptor beta chains originate from one sample sequenced in a study of T cell responses to AZD1222 COVID-19 vaccine. The table came from immunoSEQ multiplex PCR; TCRdb's copy has only in-frame clones and leaves some out. The sample lists about 160,000 clones; about 91% were seen once. Sample: peripheral blood, taken 28 days after the second AZD1222 dose. These receptors originate from an adult who received the AZD1222 COVID-19 vaccine.

This clone was seen only once. The chain is built from TRBV18 and TRBJ2-7; TRBD2 is a possible D gene (6 bases). Trimming took off 4 bases at V and 2 bases at J, with 9 bases between the two ends. This CDR3 is built from 13 residues. Germline lookup yields CDR1 KGHSH and CDR2 LQKENI. DNA of the CDR3: TGTGCCAGCTCACGAGGAGGGACCTACGAGCAGTACTTC. Translating it yields CASSRGGTYEQYF.

The V gene is TRBV3-1 (or the pseudogene TRBV3-2), the J gene TRBJ1-1, with D uncertain. CDR3 length equals 11 residues. Germline CDR1 LGHDT, CDR2 YNNKEL (reference sequence). Trimming removed 1 base at V and 10 bases at J, with 7 bases between. In DNA form, the CDR3 reads TGTGCCAGCAGCCAAGGGGCTCGAGCTTTCTTT. It translates to CASSQGARAFF.

The J gene is TRBJ1-5, the V gene TRBV6-1; a possible D gene is TRBD1 (5 bases). The CDR3 has 10 residues. Trimming took 4 bases from V and 13 from J, leaving 8 bases between them. Germline V CDR1 and CDR2: MNHNS, SASEGT. Here the CDR3 DNA reads TGTGCCAGCAGTGCGGGGGTTCAGCATTTT. This encodes CASSAGVQHF.

The chain employs TRBV6-5 and TRBJ2-2, with D unclear. The CDR3 covers 14 residues. Germline CDR1 MNHEY, CDR2 SVGAGI. The V gene lost 7 bases and the J gene lost 3 bases, with 12 bases spanning the gap. In nucleotides, the CDR3 is TGTGCCAGCACCTATCGACCGCACACCGGGGAGCTGTTTTTT. This encodes CASTYRPHTGELFF.

V usage is TRBV19 and J usage is TRBJ1-1; 7 bases agree with TRBD1. There are 13 residues in the CDR3. CDR1 and CDR2 (germline): LNHDA, SQIVND (reference sequence). J was trimmed by 1 base and V by 8 bases; bases with no gene match: 4. For the CDR3, the DNA is TGTGCCAGTCAGGGACAGCCGAACACTGAAGCTTTCTTT. Protein: CASQGQPNTEAFF.

The gene calls are TRBV18 and TRBJ2-5; 7 bases are shared with TRBD2. The V segment lost 3 bases and the J segment 0 bases; nucleotides outside the gene matches: 4. Germline lookup yields CDR1 KGHSH and CDR2 LQKENI. This CDR3 has 15 amino acids. The DNA of the CDR3 is TGTGCCAGCTCACCTAACGGACTAGACCAAGAGACCCAGTACTTC. This translates into CASSPNGLDQETQYF.

The rearrangement joins TRBV11-1 to TRBJ2-7; TRBD1 agrees at 9 bases. This CDR3 is built from 16 residues. V lost 2 bases to trimming and J lost 5 bases; unmatched junction nucleotides: 10. CDR1 is SGHAT, CDR2 FQDESV, per germline (reference sequence). CDR3 in DNA: TGTGCCAGCAGCTTACGCGGGACAGGGAACAAGAACGAGCAGTACTTC. Protein: CASSLRGTGNKNEQYF.

This chain joins TRBV19 and TRBJ2-7; D is perhaps TRBD1 (6 bases). V was cut by 6 bases and J by 0 bases, with 12 bases left in between. The CDR3 runs 14 residues. Per the germline V gene, CDR1 is LNHDA and CDR2 is SQIVND (reference sequence). Here the CDR3 reads CASRSQGYSYEQYF. CDR3 nucleotide sequence: TGTGCCAGTAGGTCCCAGGGGTACTCCTACGAGCAGTACTTC.

This chain connects TRBV4-2 to TRBJ1-1; D gene ambiguous. Germline V CDR1 and CDR2: LGHNA, YNFKEQ. Trimming took 0 bases from V and 8 from J, leaving 10 bases between them. The CDR3 spans 13 residues. This CDR3 is CASSQDSRREAFF. In nucleotides, the CDR3 is TGTGCCAGCAGCCAAGATTCGCGGAGAGAAGCTTTCTTT.

V and J are TRBV6-5 and TRBJ1-3; D is ambiguous. Germline CDR1 is MNHEY and CDR2 is SVGAGI. Trimming took off 0 bases at V and 1 base at J, with 7 bases between the two ends. CDR3 size: 15 residues. In DNA form, the CDR3 reads TGTGCCAGCAGTTACTCGGGCAGGTCTGGAAACACCATATATTTT. Amino acid sequence: CASSYSGRSGNTIYF.

The chain links TRBV5-1 to TRBJ1-2; D possibly corresponds to TRBD1 (5 bases). V was shortened by 4 bases and J by 3 bases, with 16 bases between the two germline ends. Germline V CDR1 and CDR2: SGHRS, YFSETQ. This CDR3 comprises 15 residues. CDR3 protein: CASSDLSGKDYGYTF. The CDR3 coding sequence is TGCGCCAGCAGCGACCTCTCAGGGAAAGACTATGGCTACACCTTC.

J is TRBJ1-1 and V is TRBV7-9; a weak D match, TRBD1 (6 bases). The CDR3 covers 14 residues. V was trimmed by 5 bases and J by 4 bases, leaving 14 bases between them. Germline-derived CDR1 and CDR2 are SEHNR and FQNEAQ (reference sequence). CDR3 region: CASSITGIGTEAFF. The CDR3 DNA follows: TGTGCCAGCAGCATAACAGGGATAGGCACTGAAGCTTTCTTT.

The CDR3 sequence is CASSLVSLGSSYEQYF. The CDR3 DNA is TGTGCCAGCAGCTTAGTAAGCTTGGGGAGCTCCTACGAGCAGTACTTC. The chain links TRBV7-9 to TRBJ2-7; tentatively, D is TRBD2 (5 bases). Germline V lookup: CDR1 SEHNR, CDR2 FQNEAQ (reference sequence). Trimming removed 1 base from V and 0 bases from J, with 13 bases in between. CDR3 length: 16 residues.

The chain couples TRBV4-1 to TRBJ2-3, with 9 bases matching TRBD2. The CDR3 covers 21 residues. The J segment lost 0 bases and the V segment lost 0 bases, leaving 16 bases of the junction unmatched. Germline CDR1 reads MGHRA; CDR2 reads YSYEKL. As DNA, the CDR3 is TGCGCCAGCAGCCAAGATGATCCCCGGACTAGCGTCCTTCCTAGCACAGATACGCAGTATTTT. It yields the protein CASSQDDPRTSVLPSTDTQYF.